This passage covers 14 T cell receptor beta chains from one sample sequenced in a study of metastatic and nonmetastatic thyroid tumors. Prior to thyroid surgery, none of the patients had received any treatment. TCRdb called clones again from the PCR reads with MiXCR. The sample includes 30,000 to 40,000 clones, roughly 13% seen only once; the top ten take approximately 9.5%. Material: blood. Every receptor here comes from a female donor with papillary thyroid cancer or a benign thyroid nodule (not recorded which). Some clones in this sample may be carry-over from other donors' samples.

This clone is classed as medium-sized. This chain links TRBV6-1 with TRBJ1-1, with D hard to call. This CDR3 is built from 13 residues. Trimming removed 5 bases at V and 6 bases at J, with 13 bases between. CDR1 and CDR2 from the germline V gene are MNHNS and SASEGT. The CDR3 sequence is CASSRPGQSEAFF. CDR3 bases: TGTGCCAGCAGTAGACCGGGCCAGTCTGAAGCTTTCTTT.

At least ten counts were recorded for this clone. The chain joins TRBV6-4 to TRBJ2-1, with 7 bases aligning to TRBD2. This CDR3 is built from 15 residues. CDR1 and CDR2 from the germline V gene are MRHNA and SNTAGT. Germline trimming cut 3 bases from V and 4 bases from J; bases unmatched to any gene: 6. CDR3 nucleotide sequence: TGTGCCAGCAGTGAAGAAGCGGGACTTTACAATGAGCAGTTCTTC. Encoded protein: CASSEEAGLYNEQFF.

In its sample, this clone was seen many times. The CDR3: CATIPGQGRETQYF. CDR3 coding DNA: TGTGCCACCATCCCGGGACAGGGAAGGGAGACCCAGTACTTC. The V and J genes are TRBV7-9 and TRBJ2-5; 9 nucleotides match TRBD1. Germline trimming cut 10 bases from V and 5 bases from J; bases unmatched to any gene: 11. CDR3 size: 14 residues. The germline CDR1 and CDR2 sequences are SEHNR and FQNEAQ (reference sequence).

A word on this clone: At one boundary the junction diverges from the germline segment, which might be a read error. J is TRBJ1-1 and V is TRBV6-1; 8 bases map to TRBD1. Germline CDR1 MNHNS, CDR2 SASEGT. This CDR3 spans 14 amino acids. DNA of the CDR3: TGTGCCAGCAGCGGGGACAGGTTGGACACTGGAGCTTTCTTT. It specifies CASSGDRLDTGAFF.

This clone was found many times. V and J are TRBV9 and TRBJ2-1; D is perhaps TRBD1 or TRBD2 (5 bases each). V was clipped by 0 bases and J by 8 bases, with 6 bases between them. CDR3 length: 12 amino acids. The germline V gene has CDR1 SGDLS and CDR2 YYNGEE. The CDR3 DNA sequence: TGTGCCAGCAGCGTAGGAGGGGATGAGCAGTTCTTC. It specifies CASSVGGDEQFF.

This clone was detected many times. V gene TRBV7-3 combines with J gene TRBJ1-2; perhaps TRBD1 as D (5 bases). The CDR3 has 13 amino acids. Per the germline V gene, CDR1 is SGHTA and CDR2 is FQGTGA. Trimming removed 2 bases from V and 7 bases from J, with 11 bases in between. The chain's CDR3 is CASSLGGSGGYTF. CDR3 sequence (DNA): TGTGCCAGCAGCTTAGGGGGATCGGGTGGCTACACCTTC.

The J gene is TRBJ2-5, the V gene TRBV20-1; 7 bases align to TRBD1. Looked up from germline, CDR1 is DFQATT and CDR2 is SNEGSKA (reference sequence). CDR3 length: 15 residues. The junction had 11 bases not matched to a gene; V was cut back by 2 bases and J by 5 bases. CDR3 loop: CSARSAKGAGETQYF. DNA of the CDR3: TGCAGTGCTAGAAGTGCTAAGGGGGCCGGGGAGACCCAGTACTTC.

The chain recombines TRBV28 with TRBJ2-7; either TRBD1 or TRBD2 may fit D (5 bases each). V was clipped by 7 bases and J by 5 bases, with 18 bases between them. Germline assignment: CDR1 MDHEN and CDR2 SYDVKM. This CDR3 contains 14 residues. This CDR3 is CASNSGDVQDEQYF. Here the CDR3 DNA reads TGTGCCAGCAATTCCGGGGACGTACAGGACGAGCAGTACTTC.

This clone came up many times. J is TRBJ2-7 and V is TRBV5-1; tentatively, D is TRBD1 or TRBD2 (6 bases each). Germline assignment: CDR1 SGHRS and CDR2 YFSETQ. V was trimmed by 0 bases and J by 5 bases, leaving 15 bases between them. The CDR3 has 15 amino acids. The CDR3 protein is CASSLASGAGHEQYF. The CDR3 region has the DNA TGCGCCAGCAGCTTGGCCTCGGGGGCCGGGCACGAGCAGTACTTC.

V gene TRBV28 combines with J gene TRBJ2-3; possible D gene TRBD2, 6 bases. The V gene's germline CDR1 is MDHEN and CDR2 SYDVKM. V lost 6 bases and J 2 bases, leaving 9 bases between the germline ends. The CDR3 loop spans 13 amino acids. The CDR3 loop is CASRWGLTDTQYF. As DNA, the CDR3 is TGTGCCAGCAGGTGGGGACTCACAGATACGCAGTATTTT.

This clone has at least ten counts. The genes are TRBV10-3 and TRBJ2-6; D not resolved. V lost 3 bases, J lost 3 bases, and 9 bases lay in between. The CDR3 is made up of 15 amino acids. Germline lookup yields CDR1 ENHRY and CDR2 SYGVKD. The CDR3 bases are TGTGCCATCAGTGAACCCGATTTTGGGGCCAACGTCCTGACTTTC. It is translated as CAISEPDFGANVLTF.

In the case of this clone: One base away lies a much larger clone, so this may be a sequencing read error. Within the sample, other DNA sequences also encode this same CDR3. The genes are TRBV29-1 and TRBJ1-1, with D tentatively TRBD1 (6 bases). Germline V gene data show CDR1 as SQVTM and CDR2 as ANQGSEA. This CDR3 comprises 13 residues. The DNA of the CDR3 is TGCAGCGCCCAAATAGGGGGGAGCACTGAAGCCTTCTTT. As protein: CSAQIGGSTEAFF. The whole variable domain, filled in from reference TRBV29-1 and TRBJ1-1, reads SAVISQKPSRDICQRGTSLTIQCQVDSQVTMMFWYRQQPGQSLTLIATANQGSEATYESGFVIDKFPISRPNLTFSTLTVSNMSPEDSSIYLCSAQIGGSTEAFFGQGTRLTVV.

This clone was counted at least ten times. The chain carries TRBV25-1 and TRBJ1-1; 7 nucleotides agree with TRBD1. This CDR3 spans 19 amino acids. V was clipped by 4 bases and J by 1 base; unmatched bases: 18. From germline, CDR1 is MGHDK and CDR2 SYGVNS. The CDR3 nucleotides read TGTGCCAGCAGTGGTATGCCTCCGGGACAGTCTTTGAGGAACACTGAAGCTTTCTTT. Translation gives CASSGMPPGQSLRNTEAFF.

The chain recombines TRBV6-2 or TRBV6-3 with TRBJ1-6; D gene unclear. Looked up from germline, CDR1 is MNHEY and CDR2 is SVGEGT. This CDR3 has 17 residues. Trimming cost V 2 bases and J 3 bases, with 14 bases left between them. The CDR3: CASSYPELELYNSPLHF. The CDR3 DNA follows: TGTGCCAGCAGTTACCCGGAACTAGAACTCTATAATTCACCCCTCCACTTT.